This TCR beta chain was sequenced in a study of cytomegalovirus exposure and HLA in healthy donors. Whole-study results and caveats: Several V segments, TRBV6-2 and TRBV6-3 among them, could not be told apart and were dropped. For TCR beta chains, V- and J-gene trimming was later linked to a missense DCLRE1C variant.

This clone was detected once. The antigen is unknown. Trimming at V came to 2 bases and at J to 2 bases, leaving 3 bases not matched to a gene. Germline CDR1 and CDR2: MNHEY and SMNVEV (reference sequence). The CDR3 sequence is 14 residues long. 60 Vbeta and 13 Jbeta primers were used in PCR. Using immunoSEQ multiplex PCR, the repertoire was profiled, and TCRdb retains in-frame clones only, with some absent. The sample carries about 100,000 clones, 60% to 85% recorded once. The sample was PBMCs. The sequence came from a man aged 50-60 years in good health and CMV-seronegative. This rearrangement joins TRBV27 to TRBJ2-7, with 7 bases that match TRBD1. The CDR3 nucleotides are TGTGCCAGCAGTTTAGGGGACAGAACCTACGAGCAGTACTTC. Amino acids: CASSLGDRTYEQYF.